This T cell receptor beta chain came from a study of T cell repertoires and Cas9 in healthy adults. Study-level findings and limits: Preexisting effector T cell responses to SpCas9 were described as ubiquitous among healthy humans studied.

The V and J ends lost 1 base and 4 bases respectively, with 13 bases between them. The CDR3 is 15 residues long. Germline CDR1 is SGHDT and CDR2 is YYEEEE. Sequencing used immunoSEQ multiplex PCR; TCRdb keeps in-frame clones, though not all of them. The table has fewer than 2,000 clones, 93% seen once. The J gene is TRBJ2-3, the V gene TRBV5-6, with D tentatively TRBD2 (5 bases). The clonotype was recovered from a human donor in good health. Sequencing used SpCas9-reactive CD4+ effector T cells (CD137+, CD154-, CD25-, CD127+) from PBMCs; culture status not recorded. DNA for the CDR3: TGTGCCAGCAGCTTGAGGTCGGGGAGTGCAGATACGCAGTATTTT. Its protein product is CASSLRSGSADTQYF.